The sequence of this T cell receptor beta chain was determined in a study of shared clonotypes between healthy human individuals. This clone came up a few times. The antigen remains unidentified. One end of the junction varies from germline; a read error may be responsible. Other DNA sequences in this sample translate to the same CDR3. Recent acute infections and vaccinations were absent in the healthy HIV-negative adult donors. Profiling relied on immunoSEQ multiplex PCR, and the TCRdb table lists in-frame clones only, not all of them. The data show roughly 2.4 million clones, more than 90% seen once. Study conclusions and caveats: Researchers sampled blood only, noting tissue repertoires likely differ.

The CDR3 consists of 11 residues. Germline V gene sequence: CDR1 SGHTA, CDR2 FQGNSA. The V call is TRBV7-2, the J call TRBJ2-7; no definite D call. Sequencing used naive CD4+ T cells sorted from blood. Noted subset: CD45RA+ positively selected. The origin of this receptor is a man between 18 and 35 years old in good health. DNA for the CDR3: TGTGCCAGCAGCTCAGCCTATGAGCAGTACTTC. Translated: CASSSAYEQYF.